This T cell receptor beta chain appears in the sequencing data of a study of CD8 T cells in Susac syndrome. Germline lookup yields CDR1 ENHRY and CDR2 SYGVKD. This CDR3 has 13 residues. The authors sequenced TCR beta from blood CD8+ and CD4+ T cells. As judged by recently defined diagnostic criteria, patients with Susac syndrome had definite or probable disease. TEMRA cells underwent FACS enrichment and CD8+ and CD4+ T cells underwent negative isolation. Reverse transcription used roughly 0.45 to 1 ug RNA and random hexamers. By means of immunoSEQ multiplex PCR, TCR beta CDR3 spanning 54 Vbeta and 13 Jbeta underwent amplification. TCRdb passed the immunoSEQ multiplex PCR reads through MiXCR, listing each CDR3 protein once. Of approximately 190,000 distinct CDR3 sequences listed, about 91% are singletons.

The source of this sequence is a human donor with Susac syndrome. The V call is TRBV10-3, the J call TRBJ2-1; TRBD2 matches 10 bases. Sequencing used CD4+ T cells from PBMCs. The CDR3 DNA reads as TGTGCATGTAGCGGGGGGAGTGACAATGAGCAGTTCTTC. Its protein product is CACSGGSDNEQFF.